This paragraph reports one T cell receptor beta chain. Its antigen remains unidentified. This sample is part of a study of T-cell memory formation after mild COVID-19. TCRdb itself ran the 5' RACE reads through MiXCR, one entry per CDR3 protein. The table includes some 300,000 distinct CDR3 sequences, approximately 20% detected once. Broader study findings: Pre-infection memory harbored some responding clones, suggesting cross-reactive memory joined. Whereas later expanders leaned CD4+, clones contracting day 15 to 85 showed a balanced CD4/CD8 makeup.

This clonotype originated in a man between 18 and 35 years old who had mild COVID-19 (a few samples of this study predate the infection). Cell type and time point are not known. Sequenced: PBMCs or a T cell subset sorted from them (not recorded which).

For the CDR3, the DNA is TGTGCCACCAGCCTTCCCCGGCACACCGGGGAGCTGTTTTTT. It is translated as CATSLPRHTGELFF. The genes are TRBV15 and TRBJ2-2, with no clear D. The CDR3 runs to 14 residues. V lost 5 bases, J lost 3 bases, and 10 bases lay in between. The germline V gene encodes CDR1 LNHNV and CDR2 YYDKDF (reference sequence).